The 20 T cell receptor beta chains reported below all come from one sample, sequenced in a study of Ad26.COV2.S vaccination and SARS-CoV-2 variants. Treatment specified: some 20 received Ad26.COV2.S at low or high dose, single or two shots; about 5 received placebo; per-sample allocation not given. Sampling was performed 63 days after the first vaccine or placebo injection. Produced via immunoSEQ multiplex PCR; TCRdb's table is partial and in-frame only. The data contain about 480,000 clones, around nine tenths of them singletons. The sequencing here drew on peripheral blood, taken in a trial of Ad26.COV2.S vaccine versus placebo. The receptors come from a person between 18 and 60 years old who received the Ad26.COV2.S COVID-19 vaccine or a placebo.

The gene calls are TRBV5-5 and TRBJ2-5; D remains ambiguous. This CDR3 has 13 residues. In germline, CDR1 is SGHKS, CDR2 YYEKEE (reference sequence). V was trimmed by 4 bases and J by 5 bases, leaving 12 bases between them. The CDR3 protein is CASSRLPGETQYF. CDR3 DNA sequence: TGTGCCAGCAGCCGCCTCCCCGGGGAGACCCAGTACTTC.

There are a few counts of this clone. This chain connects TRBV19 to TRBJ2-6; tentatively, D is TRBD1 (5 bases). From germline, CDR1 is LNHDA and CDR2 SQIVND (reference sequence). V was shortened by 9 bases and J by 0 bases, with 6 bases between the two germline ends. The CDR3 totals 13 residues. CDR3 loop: CASRVSGANVLTF. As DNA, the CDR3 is TGTGCCAGCAGGGTCTCTGGGGCCAACGTCCTGACTTTC.

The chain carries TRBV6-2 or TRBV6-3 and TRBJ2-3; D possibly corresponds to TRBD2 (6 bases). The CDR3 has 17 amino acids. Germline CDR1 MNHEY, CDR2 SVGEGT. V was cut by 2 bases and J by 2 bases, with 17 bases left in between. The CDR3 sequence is CASSYPVGRGNTDTQYF. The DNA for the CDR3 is TGTGCCAGCAGTTACCCCGTCGGCCGCGGGAACACAGATACGCAGTATTTT.

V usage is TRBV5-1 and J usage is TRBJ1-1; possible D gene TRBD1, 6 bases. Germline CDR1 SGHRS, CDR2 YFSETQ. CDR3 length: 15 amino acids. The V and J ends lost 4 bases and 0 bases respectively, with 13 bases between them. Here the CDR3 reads CASSPPTGMNTEAFF. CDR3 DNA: TGCGCCAGCAGCCCACCGACAGGAATGAACACTGAAGCTTTCTTT.

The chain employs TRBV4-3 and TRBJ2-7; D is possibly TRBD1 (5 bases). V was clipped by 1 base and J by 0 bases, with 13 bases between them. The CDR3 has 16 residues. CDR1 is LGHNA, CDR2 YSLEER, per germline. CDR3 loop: CASSQVSRGGSYEQYF. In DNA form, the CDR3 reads TGCGCCAGCAGCCAAGTAAGTAGGGGTGGCTCCTACGAGCAGTACTTC.

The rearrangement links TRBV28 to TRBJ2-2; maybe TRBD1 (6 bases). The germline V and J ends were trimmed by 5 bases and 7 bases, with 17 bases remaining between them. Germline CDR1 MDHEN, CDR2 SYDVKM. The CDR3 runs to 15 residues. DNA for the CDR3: TGTGCCAGCAGTCTAACGGGGACAAGGAGCGGGGAGCTGTTTTTT. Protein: CASSLTGTRSGELFF.

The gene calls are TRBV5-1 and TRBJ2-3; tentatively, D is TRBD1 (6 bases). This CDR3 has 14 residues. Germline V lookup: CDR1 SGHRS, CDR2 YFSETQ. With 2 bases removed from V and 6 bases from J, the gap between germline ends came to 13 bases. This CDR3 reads CASSFKGVADTQYF. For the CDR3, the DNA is TGCGCCAGCAGCTTTAAGGGGGTGGCGGATACGCAGTATTTT. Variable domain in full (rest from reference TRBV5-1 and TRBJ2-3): KAGVTQTPRYLIKTRGQQVTLSCSPISGHRSVSWYQQTPGQGLQFLFEYFSETQRNKGNFPGRFSGRQFSNSRSEMNVSTLELGDSALYLCASSFKGVADTQYFGPGTRLTVL.

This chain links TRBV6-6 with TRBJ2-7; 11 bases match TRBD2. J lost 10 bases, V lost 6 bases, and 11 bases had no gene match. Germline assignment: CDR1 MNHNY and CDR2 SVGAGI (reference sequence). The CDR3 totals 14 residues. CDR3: CASSNASGRRVQYF. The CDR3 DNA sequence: TGTGCCAGCAGCAACGCTAGCGGGAGGAGAGTCCAGTACTTC.

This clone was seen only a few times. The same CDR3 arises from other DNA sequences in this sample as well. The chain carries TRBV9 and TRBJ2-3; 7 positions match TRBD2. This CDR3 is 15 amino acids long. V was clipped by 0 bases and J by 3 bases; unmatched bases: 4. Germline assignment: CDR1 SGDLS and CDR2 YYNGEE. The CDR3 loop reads CASSVASRGTDTQYF. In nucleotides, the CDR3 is TGTGCCAGCAGCGTAGCCTCGCGGGGGACAGATACGCAGTATTTT. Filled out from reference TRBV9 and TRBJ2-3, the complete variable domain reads DSGVTQTPKHLITATGQRVTLRCSPRSGDLSVYWYQQSLDQGLQFLIQYYNGEERAKGNILERFSAQQFPDLHSELNLSSLELGDSALYFCASSVASRGTDTQYFGPGTRLTVL.

Here the CDR3 reads CSASRGDSYNEQFF. CDR3 in DNA: TGCAGTGCTAGTAGGGGGGACTCCTACAATGAGCAGTTCTTC. The V call is TRBV20-1, the J call TRBJ2-1; D may correspond to TRBD1 or TRBD2 (6 bases each). Trimming left V 3 bases short and J 0 bases short, with 9 bases between. Germline V lookup: CDR1 DFQATT, CDR2 SNEGSKA (reference sequence). The CDR3 runs to 14 residues.

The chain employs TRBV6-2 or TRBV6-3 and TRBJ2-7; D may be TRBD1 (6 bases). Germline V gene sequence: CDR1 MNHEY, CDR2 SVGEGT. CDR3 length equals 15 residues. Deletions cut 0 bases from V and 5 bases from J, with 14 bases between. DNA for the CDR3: TGTGCCAGCAGTTACTCAGGACAGAAGAAGGACGAGCAGTACTTC. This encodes CASSYSGQKKDEQYF.

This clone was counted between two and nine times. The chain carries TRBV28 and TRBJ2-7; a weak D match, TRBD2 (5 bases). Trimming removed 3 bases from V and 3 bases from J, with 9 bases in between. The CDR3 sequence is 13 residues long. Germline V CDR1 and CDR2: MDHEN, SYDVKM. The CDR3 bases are TGTGCCAGCAGTTTTGGCGGGCTCTACGAGCAGTACTTC. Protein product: CASSFGGLYEQYF.

CDR3 loop: CASSLNLRQGGGGELFF. The CDR3 coding sequence is TGTGCCAGCAGCTTGAACCTCCGACAGGGCGGTGGCGGGGAGCTGTTTTTT. The genes are TRBV7-9 and TRBJ2-2; the match to TRBD1 covers 7 bases. The germline gives CDR1 SEHNR, CDR2 FQNEAQ (reference sequence). The CDR3 covers 17 residues. V lost 3 bases and J lost 7; bases outside the gene matches: 14.

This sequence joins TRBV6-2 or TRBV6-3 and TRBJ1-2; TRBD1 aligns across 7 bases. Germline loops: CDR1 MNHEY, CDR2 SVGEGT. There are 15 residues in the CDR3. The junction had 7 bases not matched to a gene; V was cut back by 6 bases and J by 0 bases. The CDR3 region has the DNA TGTGCCAGCAGCCTAAGCGGGACAGCTAACTATGGCTACACCTTC. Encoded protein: CASSLSGTANYGYTF.

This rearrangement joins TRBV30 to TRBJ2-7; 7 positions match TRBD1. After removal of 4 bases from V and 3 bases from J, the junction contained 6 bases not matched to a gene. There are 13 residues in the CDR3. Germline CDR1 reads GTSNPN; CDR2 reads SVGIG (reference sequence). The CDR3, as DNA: TGTGCCTGGATGTCAGGGGGTCGCTACGAGCAGTACTTC. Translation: CAWMSGGRYEQYF.

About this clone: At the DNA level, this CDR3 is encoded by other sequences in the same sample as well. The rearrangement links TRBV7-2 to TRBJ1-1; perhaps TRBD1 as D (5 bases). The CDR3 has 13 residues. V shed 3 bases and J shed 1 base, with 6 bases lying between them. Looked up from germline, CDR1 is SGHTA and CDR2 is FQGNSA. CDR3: CASSFRGNTEAFF. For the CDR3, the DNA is TGTGCCAGCAGCTTTAGGGGGAACACTGAAGCTTTCTTT.

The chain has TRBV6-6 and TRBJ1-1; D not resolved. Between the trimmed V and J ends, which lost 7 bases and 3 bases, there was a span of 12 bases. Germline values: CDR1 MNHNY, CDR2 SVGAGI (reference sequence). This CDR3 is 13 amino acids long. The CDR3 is CASTQVADTEAFF. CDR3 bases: TGTGCCAGCACCCAGGTGGCGGACACTGAAGCTTTCTTT.

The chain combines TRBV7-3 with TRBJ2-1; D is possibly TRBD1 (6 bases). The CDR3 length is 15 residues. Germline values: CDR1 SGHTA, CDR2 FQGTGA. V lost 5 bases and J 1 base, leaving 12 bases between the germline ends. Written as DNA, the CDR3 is TGTGCCAGCAGCCCTTGGGGGCTTTCCTACAATGAGCAGTTCTTC. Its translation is CASSPWGLSYNEQFF.

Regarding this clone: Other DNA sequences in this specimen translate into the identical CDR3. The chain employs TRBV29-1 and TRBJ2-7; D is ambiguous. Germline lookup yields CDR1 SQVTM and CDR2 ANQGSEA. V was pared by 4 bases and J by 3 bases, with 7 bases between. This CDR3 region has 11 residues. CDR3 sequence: CSVVDGYEQYF. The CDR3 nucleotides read TGCAGCGTTGTAGACGGCTACGAGCAGTACTTC.

The CDR3 spells CASSPDSRVQYF. As DNA, the CDR3 is TGTGCCAGCTCACCGGACTCGCGGGTGCAGTATTTT. The rearrangement links TRBV18 to TRBJ2-3, with a possible D match to TRBD2 (5 bases). The CDR3 has 12 residues. The germline V and J ends were trimmed by 3 bases and 11 bases, with 12 bases remaining between them. The germline V gene has CDR1 KGHSH and CDR2 LQKENI.